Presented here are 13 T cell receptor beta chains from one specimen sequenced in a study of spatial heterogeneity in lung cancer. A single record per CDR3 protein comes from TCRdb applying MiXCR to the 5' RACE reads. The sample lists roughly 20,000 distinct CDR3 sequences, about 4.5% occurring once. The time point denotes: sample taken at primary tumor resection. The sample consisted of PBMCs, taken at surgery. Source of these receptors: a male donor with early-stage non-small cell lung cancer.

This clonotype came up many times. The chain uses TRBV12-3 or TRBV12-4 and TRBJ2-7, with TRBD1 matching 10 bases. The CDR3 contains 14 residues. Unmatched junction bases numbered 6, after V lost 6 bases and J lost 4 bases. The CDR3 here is CASSTTGGRYEQYF. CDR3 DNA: TGTGCCAGCAGCACGACAGGGGGCAGGTACGAGCAGTACTTC.

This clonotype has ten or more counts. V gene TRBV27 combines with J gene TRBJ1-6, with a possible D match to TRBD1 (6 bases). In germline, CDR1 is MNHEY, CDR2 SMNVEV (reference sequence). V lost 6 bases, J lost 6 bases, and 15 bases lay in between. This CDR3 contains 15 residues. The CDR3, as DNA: TGTGCCAGCAGCTCCGGGGGGCAGCTTAATTCACCCCTCCACTTT. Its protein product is CASSSGGQLNSPLHF.

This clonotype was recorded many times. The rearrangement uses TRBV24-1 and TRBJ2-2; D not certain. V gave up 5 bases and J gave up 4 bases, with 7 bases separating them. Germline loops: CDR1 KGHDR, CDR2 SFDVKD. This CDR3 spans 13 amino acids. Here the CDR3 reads CATSGSGTGELFF. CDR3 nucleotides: TGTGCCACCAGTGGGTCCGGCACCGGGGAGCTGTTTTTT.

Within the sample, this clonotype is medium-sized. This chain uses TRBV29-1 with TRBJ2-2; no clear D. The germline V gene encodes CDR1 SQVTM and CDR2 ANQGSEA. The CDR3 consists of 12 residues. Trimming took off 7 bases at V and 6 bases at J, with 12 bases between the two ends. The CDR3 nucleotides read TGCAGCGCCCTAACCCGGGCCGGGGAGCTGTTTTTT. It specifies CSALTRAGELFF.

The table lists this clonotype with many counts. CDR3 region: CASSLEQDTEAFF. The CDR3 region has the DNA TGTGCCAGCAGCTTAGAGCAGGACACTGAAGCTTTCTTT. The chain has TRBV7-9 and TRBJ1-1, with D hard to call. This CDR3 spans 13 amino acids. Germline V lookup: CDR1 SEHNR, CDR2 FQNEAQ (reference sequence). The germline V and J ends were trimmed by 1 base and 3 bases, with 6 bases remaining between them.

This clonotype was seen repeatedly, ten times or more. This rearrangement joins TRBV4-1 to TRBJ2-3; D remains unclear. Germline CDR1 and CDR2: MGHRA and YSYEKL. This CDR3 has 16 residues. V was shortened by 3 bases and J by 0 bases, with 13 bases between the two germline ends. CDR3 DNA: TGCGCCAGCAGCCAGGCGGACGGCTACAGCACAGATACGCAGTATTTT. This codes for CASSQADGYSTDTQYF.

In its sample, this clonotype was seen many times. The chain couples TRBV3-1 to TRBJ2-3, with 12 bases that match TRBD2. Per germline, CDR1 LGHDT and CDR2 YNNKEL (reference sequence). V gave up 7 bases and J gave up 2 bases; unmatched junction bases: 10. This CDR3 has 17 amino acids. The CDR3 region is CASTRHPSGGATDTQYF. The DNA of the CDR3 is TGTGCCAGCACTAGACACCCTAGCGGGGGGGCCACAGATACGCAGTATTTT.

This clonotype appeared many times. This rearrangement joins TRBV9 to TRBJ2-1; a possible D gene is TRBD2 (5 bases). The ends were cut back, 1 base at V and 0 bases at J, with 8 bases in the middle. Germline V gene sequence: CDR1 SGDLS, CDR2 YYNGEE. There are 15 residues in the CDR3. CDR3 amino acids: CASSVLGISYNEQFF. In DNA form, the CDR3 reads TGTGCCAGCAGCGTACTCGGGATCTCCTACAATGAGCAGTTCTTC.

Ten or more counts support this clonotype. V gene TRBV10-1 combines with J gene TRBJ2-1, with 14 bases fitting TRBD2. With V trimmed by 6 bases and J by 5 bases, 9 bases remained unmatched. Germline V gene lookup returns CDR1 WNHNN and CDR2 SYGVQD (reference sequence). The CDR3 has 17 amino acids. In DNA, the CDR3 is TGCGCCAGCAGCCGGACTAGCGGGAGGATTTTTGACAATGAGCAGTTCTTC. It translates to CASSRTSGRIFDNEQFF.

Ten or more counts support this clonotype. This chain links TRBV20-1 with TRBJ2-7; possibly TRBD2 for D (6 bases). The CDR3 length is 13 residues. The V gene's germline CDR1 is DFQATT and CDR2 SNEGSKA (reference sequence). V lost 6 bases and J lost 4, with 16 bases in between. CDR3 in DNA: TGCAGTGCCCCCTTTCCCGGGAGATACGAGCAGTACTTC. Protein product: CSAPFPGRYEQYF.

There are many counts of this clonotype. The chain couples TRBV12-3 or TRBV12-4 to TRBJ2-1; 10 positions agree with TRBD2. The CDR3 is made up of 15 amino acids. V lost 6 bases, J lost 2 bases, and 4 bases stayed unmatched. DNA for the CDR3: TGTGCCAGCAGGTCTAGCGGGAGCGCCTACAATGAGCAGTTCTTC. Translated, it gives CASRSSGSAYNEQFF.

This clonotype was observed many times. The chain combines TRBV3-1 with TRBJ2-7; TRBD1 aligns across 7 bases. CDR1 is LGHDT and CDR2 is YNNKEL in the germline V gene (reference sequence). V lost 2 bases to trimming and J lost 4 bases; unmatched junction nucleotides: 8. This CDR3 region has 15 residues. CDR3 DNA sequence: TGTGCCAGCAGCCAATCGGACAGGCCGATTTACGAGCAGTACTTC. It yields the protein CASSQSDRPIYEQYF.

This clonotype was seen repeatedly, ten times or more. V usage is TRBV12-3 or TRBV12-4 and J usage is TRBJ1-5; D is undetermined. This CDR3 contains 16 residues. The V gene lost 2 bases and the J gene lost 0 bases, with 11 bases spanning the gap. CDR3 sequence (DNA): TGTGCCAGCAGTTTACGGGCAGCGATTAGCAATCAGCCCCAGCATTTT. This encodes CASSLRAAISNQPQHF.